This record covers a single TCR beta chain. Antigen: not known. This entry is derived from a study of identical twins. Findings of the study overall: For zero-insertion analyses, partial confounding could come from invariant MAIT and iNKT cells. Cross-sectional statistics underpinned the conclusions; the same donors were not followed. Fewer insertions characterized abundant cord blood beta clonotypes, whereas memory repertoires showed none. Twins' surplus sharing was weaker for beta out-of-frame sequences.

One entry per CDR3 protein results from TCRdb running MiXCR on the 5' RACE reads. The sample has 690,000 or so distinct CDR3 sequences, 5.5% to 6.5% seen once; the top ten hold around 1.7%. The germline V and J ends were trimmed by 5 bases and 5 bases, with 16 bases remaining between them. The CDR3 is made up of 14 amino acids. Per germline, CDR1 KGHSH and CDR2 LQKENI. Specimen: naive T cells sorted from blood. The TCR originated in a man aged 18 to 30 in good health. The genes are TRBV18 and TRBJ2-7, with D perhaps being TRBD1 or TRBD2 (5 bases each). For the CDR3, the DNA is TGTGCCAGCTCAATCACAGGCGTGGGGGACGAGCAGTACTTC. This gives the protein CASSITGVGDEQYF.